The 20 T cell receptor beta chains below come from one sample, sequenced in a study of blood T cell repertoires in COVID-19 (dated by TCRdb to between 2020 and 2021). Library preparation employed the immunoSEQ multiplex PCR assay. Drawn from immuneACCESS, this table holds only the in-frame rearrangements with V and J called that TCRdb kept. Clones are partly lost; checked studies trace under half to an unresolved V gene and leave the rest unexplained. This sample holds about 39,000 clones; 85% to 90% were observed only once. 3.5% to 4.5% of the sample goes to the ten largest clones. The sample was peripheral blood. The receptors derive from a man aged 60 to 75 with acute or convalescent COVID-19.

The J gene is TRBJ2-5, the V gene TRBV19; 7 bases match TRBD2. Per germline, CDR1 LNHDA and CDR2 SQIVND (reference sequence). CDR3 length: 13 amino acids. V lost 10 bases and J lost 5; bases outside the gene matches: 10. CDR3 in amino acids: CATSGGPVETQYF. CDR3 DNA sequence: TGTGCCACTTCGGGGGGTCCGGTCGAGACCCAGTACTTC. Using reference TRBV19 and TRBJ2-5 for the parts outside the CDR3, the full variable domain is DGGITQSPKYLFRKEGQNVTLSCEQNLNHDAMYWYRQDPGQGLRLIYYSQIVNDFQKGDIAEGYSVSREKKESFPLTVTSAQKNPTAFYLCATSGGPVETQYFGPGTRLLVL.

This clone was found a few times. J is TRBJ1-3 and V is TRBV9, with D maybe TRBD1 (5 bases). The CDR3 has 14 residues. Germline values: CDR1 SGDLS, CDR2 YYNGEE. V gave up 2 bases and J gave up 2 bases, with 8 bases separating them. The CDR3 spells CASSVGGTGNTIYF. CDR3 nucleotide sequence: TGTGCCAGCAGCGTGGGGGGGACTGGAAACACCATATATTTT.

The count of this clone is one. J is TRBJ2-1 and V is TRBV2, with TRBD1 as a possible D gene (5 bases). Trimming took 8 bases from V and 1 from J, leaving 12 bases between them. The CDR3 loop spans 14 amino acids. The germline CDR1 and CDR2 sequences are SNHLY and FYNNEI. CDR3 loop: CASGWQGSYNEQFF. The CDR3 bases are TGTGCCAGCGGGTGGCAGGGTTCCTACAATGAGCAGTTCTTC.

The rearrangement uses TRBV19 and TRBJ1-5, with D unclear. The germline gives CDR1 LNHDA, CDR2 SQIVND (reference sequence). With 7 bases removed from V and 0 bases from J, the gap between germline ends came to 13 bases. There are 15 residues in the CDR3. CDR3: CASMPLGYSNQPQHF. The CDR3 nucleotides read TGTGCCAGTATGCCCCTAGGATATAGCAATCAGCCCCAGCATTTT.

The gene calls are TRBV5-4 and TRBJ2-2, with 9 bases matching TRBD2. V was clipped by 4 bases and J by 6 bases; unmatched bases: 4. Germline V gene lookup returns CDR1 SGHNT and CDR2 YYREEE (reference sequence). CDR3 length equals 14 residues. Here the CDR3 DNA reads TGTGCCAGCAGCGGCGGGACTAGCTCCGGGGAGCTGTTTTTT. Protein sequence: CASSGGTSSGELFF.

The chain joins TRBV15 to TRBJ2-1, with D perhaps matching TRBD2 (5 bases). The CDR3 sequence is 12 residues long. The germline CDR1 and CDR2 sequences are LNHNV and YYDKDF (reference sequence). Deletions cut 5 bases from V and 5 bases from J, with 7 bases between. CDR3 bases: TGTGCCACCAGCCTCGGGGACAATGAGCAGTTCTTC. It encodes CATSLGDNEQFF.

This sequence joins TRBV2 and TRBJ2-2; 10 bases map to TRBD1. Germline V CDR1 and CDR2: SNHLY, FYNNEI. The CDR3 covers 14 residues. Germline trimming cut 6 bases from V and 7 bases from J; bases unmatched to any gene: 5. CDR3 sequence: CASRDRGFGGELFF. CDR3 coding DNA: TGTGCCAGCAGGGACAGGGGGTTCGGCGGGGAGCTGTTTTTT. The variable domain in full, with the rest retrieved from reference TRBV2 and TRBJ2-2, is EPEVTQTPSHQVTQMGQEVILRCVPISNHLYFYWYRQILGQKVEFLVSFYNNEISEKSEIFDDQFSVERPDGSNFTLKIRSTKLEDSAMYFCASRDRGFGGELFFGEGSRLTVL.

The chain employs TRBV7-9 and TRBJ1-1, with D maybe TRBD1 (6 bases). The ends were cut back, 0 bases at V and 4 bases at J, with 15 bases in the middle. CDR3 length equals 16 residues. The germline CDR1 and CDR2 sequences are SEHNR and FQNEAQ (reference sequence). CDR3 nucleotide sequence: TGTGCCAGCAGCTTAGCGCTGTCAGGGGCGGGCACTGAAGCTTTCTTT. The encoded protein is CASSLALSGAGTEAFF.

V is TRBV6-5 and J is TRBJ1-2; 7 bases line up with TRBD1. Germline V gene lookup returns CDR1 MNHEY and CDR2 SVGAGI. V was clipped by 9 bases and J by 6 bases; unmatched bases: 10. The CDR3 has 13 amino acids. The CDR3 nucleotides read TGTGCCAGTCTTCAGGGGGGCTTGGATGGCTACACCTTC. Translation: CASLQGGLDGYTF.

V gene TRBV30 combines with J gene TRBJ1-6; no clear D. Germline values: CDR1 GTSNPN, CDR2 SVGIG (reference sequence). The length of the CDR3 is 14 residues. With 1 base removed from V and 7 bases from J, the gap between germline ends came to 11 bases. The CDR3 is CAWSAGLRNSPLHF. In DNA, the CDR3 is TGTGCCTGGAGTGCGGGTCTGCGGAATTCACCCCTCCACTTT.

This clone appeared once. The CDR3 DNA reads TGTGCCAGCAGCCGCCGCGGGGATGGCACAGATACGCAGTATTTT. Translating gives CASSRRGDGTDTQYF. This sequence joins TRBV7-8 and TRBJ2-3; TRBD2 is a possible D gene (6 bases). V lost 5 bases, J lost 1 base, and 13 bases lay in between. From germline, CDR1 is SGHVS and CDR2 FQNEAQ. The CDR3 is made up of 15 amino acids. The whole variable domain, filled in from reference TRBV7-8 and TRBJ2-3, reads GAGVSQSPRYKVAKRGQDVALRCDPISGHVSLFWYQQALGQGPEFLTYFQNEAQLDKSGLPSDRFFAERPEGSVSTLKIQRTQQEDSAVYLCASSRRGDGTDTQYFGPGTRLTVL.

The CDR3 region is CASSTGGTEAFF. DNA for the CDR3: TGTGCCAGCAGTACAGGGGGGACTGAAGCTTTCTTT. The V gene is TRBV11-3, the J gene TRBJ1-1; 8 bases align to TRBD1. The CDR3 is made up of 12 amino acids. V trimming: 6 bases; J trimming: 5 bases; junction bases outside the gene matches: 2. Germline CDR1 and CDR2: SGHNT and YENEEA.

The CDR3 DNA reads TGTGCCTCCGCCTACGGGGGAAAAGGGCAGCCCCAGCATTTT. Translation gives CASAYGGKGQPQHF. J is TRBJ1-5 and V is TRBV19; perhaps TRBD1 as D (5 bases). The V gene lost 11 bases and the J gene lost 7 bases, with 21 bases spanning the gap. Per the germline V gene, CDR1 is LNHDA and CDR2 is SQIVND (reference sequence). The CDR3 totals 14 residues.

This sequence joins TRBV3-1 (or the pseudogene TRBV3-2) and TRBJ1-3, with D perhaps TRBD1 (6 bases). Deletions cut 3 bases from V and 11 bases from J, with 23 bases between. CDR3 size: 16 residues. Germline V gene lookup returns CDR1 LGHDT and CDR2 YNNKEL (reference sequence). CDR3 sequence (DNA): TGTGCCAGCAGCCACGTTTACCGGGACATATCTAACCCCATATATTTT. It specifies CASSHVYRDISNPIYF.

The chain uses TRBV18 and TRBJ2-7; a weak D match, TRBD1 (6 bases). This CDR3 spans 14 amino acids. The germline CDR1 and CDR2 sequences are KGHSH and LQKENI. V lost 3 bases and J lost 7, with 16 bases in between. CDR3 in amino acids: CASSPGAQRGEQYF. The CDR3 DNA sequence: TGTGCCAGCTCACCCGGAGCCCAAAGGGGGGAGCAGTACTTC.

The chain links TRBV21-1 to TRBJ1-1. TRBV21-1 is listed as a pseudogene. The CDR3 totals 19 residues. The CDR3 nucleotides read TGTGCCAGCAGCCTTGGCGGGCTTGACCGCGCATTGGAGAACACTGAAGCTTTCTTT. Translated: CASSLGGLDRALENTEAFF.

This rearrangement joins TRBV24-1 to TRBJ1-1; 7 positions match TRBD1. The ends lost 4 bases at V and 5 bases at J; junction bases unmatched: 3. From germline, CDR1 is KGHDR and CDR2 SFDVKD. The CDR3 runs to 13 residues. The CDR3, as DNA: TGTGCCACCAGTGAAGGGGGCCGGACTGAAGCTTTCTTT. This sequence encodes CATSEGGRTEAFF.

V usage is TRBV28 and J usage is TRBJ1-2, with D unclear. V lost 7 bases and J 4 bases, leaving 25 bases between the germline ends. Looked up from germline, CDR1 is MDHEN and CDR2 is SYDVKM. The CDR3 covers 17 residues. The CDR3 reads CASTAPRGMTNSYGYTF. CDR3 bases: TGTGCCAGCACGGCCCCAAGAGGGATGACTAATTCCTATGGCTACACCTTC.

V gene TRBV30 combines with J gene TRBJ1-1; 9 positions agree with TRBD1. Trimming cost V 5 bases and J 10 bases; bases outside gene matches: 11. This CDR3 spans 13 amino acids. Germline V lookup: CDR1 GTSNPN, CDR2 SVGIG (reference sequence). The CDR3 reads CAWWGQGKSSAFF. CDR3 DNA sequence: TGTGCCTGGTGGGGACAGGGTAAGAGTTCAGCTTTCTTT.

The chain employs TRBV29-1 and TRBJ1-5; D ambiguous. V shed 4 bases and J shed 0 bases, with 13 bases lying between them. Germline-derived CDR1 and CDR2 are SQVTM and ANQGSEA. The CDR3 covers 15 residues. The CDR3 nucleotides are TGCAGCGTTGCGAGTCCCGAGGGTAGCAATCAGCCCCAGCATTTT. This codes for CSVASPEGSNQPQHF.